Shown below are 18 T cell receptor beta chains from a single sample sequenced in a study of shared clonotypes between healthy human individuals. Naive CD8 cells, CD45RO-negative and positively selected for CCR7, excluded terminally differentiated effector memory CD45RA+ cells. Here immunoSEQ multiplex PCR was the method, and the copy in TCRdb shows in-frame clones only, minus some. The table includes about 2.2 million clones, approximately 94% detected once. The sequenced material came from naive CD8+ T cells from PBMCs. These receptors were taken from a man aged 18 to 29 in good health. Some clones in this sample may be carry-over from other donors' samples.

The chain recombines TRBV10-3 with TRBJ2-7; D remains unclear. The CDR3 has 12 amino acids. Germline-derived CDR1 and CDR2 are ENHRY and SYGVKD. Trimming stripped 0 bases from V and 6 bases from J, with 6 bases between. CDR3 coding DNA: TGTGCCATCAGTGAGTCTTTCCCCGAGCAGTACTTC. Its translation is CAISESFPEQYF.

The V and J genes are TRBV4-1 and TRBJ2-2, with TRBD1 matching over 10 bases. V lost 4 bases to trimming and J lost 6 bases; unmatched junction nucleotides: 11. The CDR3 consists of 17 residues. Germline CDR1 MGHRA, CDR2 YSYEKL. The CDR3: CASSPVPGQGFAGELFF. CDR3 bases: TGCGCCAGCAGCCCAGTTCCGGGACAGGGGTTCGCCGGGGAGCTGTTTTTT.

Note on this clone: Other DNA sequences of this sample code for an identical CDR3. The chain couples TRBV7-9 to TRBJ2-7; D gene unclear. Trimming cost V 1 base and J 0 bases, with 7 bases left between them. CDR1 SEHNR and CDR2 FQNEAQ come from the germline V gene (reference sequence). The CDR3 consists of 14 residues. In DNA form, the CDR3 reads TGTGCCAGCAGCTTAGTGGCTAGCTCCTACGAGCAGTACTTC. Amino acid sequence: CASSLVASSYEQYF.

The V gene is TRBV29-1, the J gene TRBJ1-1, with a tentative D call TRBD1 (6 bases). This CDR3 has 13 amino acids. Trimming took 3 bases from V and 1 from J, leaving 9 bases between them. Germline CDR1 reads SQVTM; CDR2 reads ANQGSEA. Here the CDR3 DNA reads TGCAGCGTTGATGACAGGCCGAACACTGAAGCTTTCTTT. Its translation is CSVDDRPNTEAFF.

This sequence joins TRBV4-2 and TRBJ2-2; 7 nucleotides line up with TRBD1. In germline, CDR1 is LGHNA, CDR2 YNFKEQ. V lost 3 bases to trimming and J lost 1 base; unmatched junction nucleotides: 17. The CDR3 totals 20 residues. The CDR3 spells CASSHPPPDRTNWNTGELFF. The CDR3 DNA reads TGTGCCAGCAGCCATCCTCCCCCGGACAGGACAAACTGGAACACCGGGGAGCTGTTTTTT.

The DNA for the CDR3 is TGTGCCAGCAGCCCGACCCAGGGGCCAGCCAAAAACATTCAGTACTTC. Protein sequence: CASSPTQGPAKNIQYF. The chain combines TRBV13 with TRBJ2-4; a possible D gene is TRBD1 (6 bases). V dropped 5 bases and J dropped 0 bases, with 14 bases sitting between them. Germline CDR1 is PRHDT and CDR2 is FYEKMQ (reference sequence). This CDR3 is 16 amino acids long.

The CDR3: CASSSVLSEAFF. The DNA for the CDR3 is TGTGCCAGCAGCTCCGTACTATCTGAAGCTTTCTTT. This chain connects TRBV5-4 to TRBJ1-1, with D uncertain. V was clipped by 3 bases and J by 6 bases, with 9 bases between them. There are 12 residues in the CDR3. Germline assignment: CDR1 SGHNT and CDR2 YYREEE (reference sequence).

The chain recombines TRBV4-3 with TRBJ2-1, with 11 positions matching TRBD2. Trimming cost V 1 base and J 8 bases; bases outside gene matches: 4. The CDR3 has 15 amino acids. Germline V gene sequence: CDR1 LGHNA, CDR2 YSLEER. The CDR3 DNA is TGCGCCAGCAGCCAAGTGCTAGCGGGAGGCTATGAGCAGTTCTTC. Translating gives CASSQVLAGGYEQFF.

This chain connects TRBV27 to TRBJ2-3; D gene unclear. Germline CDR1 reads MNHEY; CDR2 reads SMNVEV (reference sequence). The CDR3 spans 13 residues. V was shortened by 7 bases and J by 6 bases, with 14 bases between the two germline ends. The CDR3 DNA reads as TGTGCCAGCACAAGGAGAACCGGGGATACGCAGTATTTT. Translation gives CASTRRTGDTQYF.

This clone was found once. The chain links TRBV9 to TRBJ1-2; D is uncertain. The CDR3 spans 17 residues. V dropped 2 bases and J dropped 1 base, with 18 bases sitting between them. Germline CDR1 reads SGDLS; CDR2 reads YYNGEE. CDR3 in amino acids: CASSVGKSIRNNYGYTF. The CDR3 nucleotides are TGTGCCAGCAGCGTGGGCAAGTCCATCCGAAATAACTATGGCTACACCTTC.

The chain joins TRBV10-2 to TRBJ2-1; D not certain. Germline CDR1 WSHSY, CDR2 SAAADI. Trimming cost V 3 bases and J 5 bases, with 17 bases left between them. This CDR3 spans 16 amino acids. The CDR3 sequence: CASSEGPAKSHNEQFF. CDR3 bases: TGCGCCAGCAGTGAAGGCCCAGCGAAGTCCCACAATGAGCAGTTCTTC.

In regard to this clone: Other DNA sequences in the same sample also yield this CDR3. J is TRBJ2-7 and V is TRBV6-5; perhaps TRBD1 as D (6 bases). With 0 bases removed from V and 4 bases from J, the gap between germline ends came to 7 bases. The CDR3 totals 13 residues. From germline, CDR1 is MNHEY and CDR2 SVGAGI. CDR3 nucleotides: TGTGCCAGCAGTTACTCGACAGGTTACGAGCAGTACTTC. Translation gives CASSYSTGYEQYF.

The chain employs TRBV5-1 and TRBJ1-1; the D gene is possibly TRBD1 (6 bases). The CDR3 covers 16 residues. Deletions cut 4 bases from V and 1 base from J, with 17 bases between. Germline loops: CDR1 SGHRS, CDR2 YFSETQ. The CDR3, as DNA: TGCGCCAGCAGCCCGTCTATCAGGGGAGGGAACACTGAAGCTTTCTTT. Residues: CASSPSIRGGNTEAFF.

The rearrangement uses TRBV29-1 and TRBJ1-4; D is ambiguous. Trimming removed 1 base from V and 3 bases from J, with 6 bases in between. Germline CDR1 reads SQVTM; CDR2 reads ANQGSEA. This CDR3 comprises 13 residues. The CDR3 nucleotides are TGCAGCGTTGAAGTCCAGGCTAATGAAAAACTGTTTTTT. This encodes CSVEVQANEKLFF.

The rearrangement uses TRBV19 and TRBJ2-1, with 7 bases aligning to TRBD2. This CDR3 region has 16 residues. Germline V gene sequence: CDR1 LNHDA, CDR2 SQIVND (reference sequence). With V trimmed by 6 bases and J by 3 bases, 11 bases remained unmatched. This CDR3 reads CASSIKHRGVYNEQFF. CDR3 bases: TGTGCCAGTAGCATCAAACATCGGGGGGTCTACAATGAGCAGTTCTTC.

This sequence joins TRBV30 and TRBJ2-7, with a tentative D call TRBD1 (6 bases). V dropped 6 bases and J dropped 0 bases, with 12 bases sitting between them. CDR1 is GTSNPN, CDR2 SVGIG, per germline (reference sequence). The CDR3 spans 13 residues. This chain's CDR3 is CACNRESSYEQYF. The CDR3, as DNA: TGTGCCTGCAACAGGGAAAGCTCCTACGAGCAGTACTTC.

The rearrangement links TRBV27 to TRBJ1-1; the match to TRBD1 covers 7 bases. Germline-derived CDR1 and CDR2 are MNHEY and SMNVEV (reference sequence). The CDR3 contains 16 residues. V was clipped by 5 bases and J by 0 bases; unmatched bases: 9. The DNA of the CDR3 is TGTGCCAGCAGTCCCGGACAGGAACCAATGAACACTGAAGCTTTCTTT. It codes for CASSPGQEPMNTEAFF.

Comments on this clone: The same CDR3 arises from other DNA sequences in this sample as well. The rearrangement uses TRBV7-9 and TRBJ2-7; tentative D call: TRBD1 (5 bases). Trimming took 0 bases from V and 2 from J, leaving 8 bases between them. The V gene's germline CDR1 is SEHNR and CDR2 FQNEAQ (reference sequence). The CDR3 spans 14 residues. The CDR3 loop is CASSLAGAAYEQYF. CDR3 nucleotides: TGTGCCAGCAGCTTAGCAGGGGCTGCCTACGAGCAGTACTTC.